This TCR beta chain is drawn from a study of technical replicates of blood from several donors. Looked up from germline, CDR1 is SEHNR and CDR2 is FQNEAQ (reference sequence). Trimming at V came to 5 bases and at J to 4 bases, leaving 3 bases not matched to a gene. The CDR3 extends over 14 amino acids. TCRdb keeps only in-frame clones here, not all; method: immunoSEQ multiplex PCR. Of roughly 14,000 clones in the sample, around 82% were seen once. Input material: PBMCs. The chain employs TRBV7-9 and TRBJ2-7; TRBD1 matches at 12 bases. The clonotype comes from a human donor in good health. CDR3 coding DNA: TGTGCCAGCAGCCGGGACAGGGGGCGTTACGAGCAGTACTTC. As protein: CASSRDRGRYEQYF.